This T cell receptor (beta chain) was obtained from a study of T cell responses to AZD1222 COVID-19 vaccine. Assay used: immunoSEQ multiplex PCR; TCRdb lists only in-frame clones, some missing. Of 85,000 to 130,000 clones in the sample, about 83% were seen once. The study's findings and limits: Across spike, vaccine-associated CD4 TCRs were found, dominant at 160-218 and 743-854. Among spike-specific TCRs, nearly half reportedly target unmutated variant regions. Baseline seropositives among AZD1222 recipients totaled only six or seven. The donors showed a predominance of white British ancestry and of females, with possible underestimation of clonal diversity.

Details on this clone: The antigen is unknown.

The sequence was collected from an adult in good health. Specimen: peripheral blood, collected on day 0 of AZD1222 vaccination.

CDR3 nucleotide sequence: TGTGCCAGCAGCTCCCCGCCGGGGGACACTGAAGCTTTCTTT. Translating gives CASSSPPGDTEAFF. The V call is TRBV7-9, the J call TRBJ1-1, with D maybe TRBD1 (5 bases). V was pared by 4 bases and J by 3 bases, with 12 bases between. From germline, CDR1 is SEHNR and CDR2 FQNEAQ (reference sequence). The length of the CDR3 is 14 residues.